These T cell receptor beta chains were read from a single sample in a study of CD8+CD57+ T cells in acquired aplastic anemia. MiXCR, applied by TCRdb to the reads, yields one record per CDR3 protein. The sample holds approximately 57,000 distinct CDR3 sequences; 57% are singletons and the top ten take roughly 15%. Sequencing was performed on sorted CD4+, CD8+, or CD8+CD57+ T cells (not recorded which) from PBMCs. These receptors all stem from a human donor with aplastic anemia. Both conserved end residues are part of each CDR3. A D gene is named only where the DNA matches it firmly. A clone size is listed for some rows: how often the clone was seen (once, few, many), or a class if it is expanded.

TRBD1	TRBV5-1	many	TRBJ1-3	CASSLGTGGSLSSGNTIYF	TGCGCCAGCAGCTTGGGGACAGGGGGTTCTCTGAGCTCTGGAAACACCATATATTTT
NA	TRBV15	NA	TRBJ2-7	CATRGSGRPSYEQYF	TGTGCCACCAGAGGATCAGGGAGGCCGTCCTACGAGCAGTACTTC
NA	TRBV10-3	few	TRBJ2-5	CAIRAHGSQETQYF	TGTGCCATCAGGGCCCATGGCTCCCAAGAGACCCAGTACTTC
TRBD1	TRBV15	NA	TRBJ2-5	CATSTRPGQGGWTQYF	TGTGCCACCAGCACGCGTCCGGGACAGGGTGGATGGACCCAGTACTTC
NA	TRBV7-3	NA	TRBJ2-5	CASSASATQYF	TGTGCCAGCAGCGCGTCAGCGACCCAGTACTTC
NA	TRBV7-2	few	TRBJ1-1	CASSLVVTEAFF	TGTGCCAGCAGCTTAGTCGTCACTGAAGCTTTCTTT
NA	TRBV24-1	NA	TRBJ1-2	CATSLGPYYGYTF	TGTGCCACCAGTTTGGGACCATACTATGGCTACACCTTC
TRBD1	TRBV24-1	NA	TRBJ2-6	CATSGRDSGYSGANVLTF	TGTGCCACCAGTGGCAGGGACAGCGGCTACTCTGGGGCCAACGTCCTGACTTTC
TRBD1	TRBV4-3	NA	TRBJ2-7	CASSQEGQGYEQYF	TGCGCCAGCAGCCAAGAGGGACAGGGCTACGAGCAGTACTTC
NA	TRBV11-2	few	TRBJ2-3	CASSFVMGASTDTQYF	TGTGCCAGCAGCTTCGTAATGGGGGCGAGCACAGATACGCAGTATTTT
NA	TRBV2	NA	TRBJ2-1	CASSEMANSNNEQLF	TGTGCCAGCAGTGAGATGGCTAACTCCAACAATGAGCAGCTCTTC
NA	TRBV2	medium-sized	TRBJ1-1	CASSGRLTFF	TGTGCCAGCAGTGGTCGACTGACTTTCTTT
TRBD2	TRBV11-3	NA	TRBJ2-3	CAGRAGGFTDTQYF	TGTGCCGGGAGAGCGGGGGGATTCACAGATACGCAGTATTTT
NA	TRBV7-2	few	TRBJ2-5	CASSSLGTQYF	TGTGCCAGCAGCTCCCTTGGGACCCAGTACTTC
NA	TRBV9	NA	TRBJ2-5	CASSVWGRETQYF	TGTGCCAGCAGCGTTTGGGGGCGAGAGACCCAGTACTTC
NA	TRBV14	many	TRBJ2-3	CASSQVSGVTDTQYF	TGTGCCAGCAGCCAAGTTTCCGGGGTAACAGATACGCAGTATTTT
TRBD2	TRBV24-1	NA	TRBJ2-1	CATSDGHREGVWQFF	TGTGCCACCAGTGATGGGCATAGGGAGGGTGTATGGCAGTTCTTC
NA	TRBV29-1	NA	TRBJ1-2	CSVETGLVWTF	TGCAGCGTTGAGACAGGCCTCGTTTGGACCTTC
NA	TRBV3-1	few	TRBJ2-1	CASSHPRPAYNEQFF	TGTGCCAGCAGCCACCCTAGACCGGCGTACAATGAGCAGTTCTTC
NA	TRBV6-4	many	TRBJ1-1	CASSEGQGNTEAFF	TGTGCCAGCAGTGAGGGGCAGGGTAACACTGAAGCTTTCTTT
TRBD1	TRBV9	NA	TRBJ2-2	CASSVRWDRVNTGELFF	TGTGCCAGCAGCGTACGATGGGACAGGGTAAACACCGGGGAGCTGTTTTTT
TRBD2	TRBV6-1	NA	TRBJ2-1	CASSRSGGSGSYNEQFF	TGTGCCAGCAGTCGAAGCGGGGGGTCCGGCTCCTACAATGAGCAGTTCTTC
NA	TRBV7-8	once	TRBJ1-2	CASSFGTSYTF	TGTGCCAGCAGCTTTGGGACTAGCTACACCTTC
TRBD1	TRBV19	few	TRBJ1-1	CASSMNRGIEAFF	TGTGCCAGTAGTATGAACAGGGGGATTGAAGCTTTCTTT
TRBD1	TRBV19	NA	TRBJ1-4	CASSLGTGNEKLFF	TGTGCCAGTAGTCTCGGGACAGGAAATGAAAAACTGTTTTTT
TRBD2	TRBV15	few	TRBJ2-7	CATWLVAGSYEQYF	TGTGCCACTTGGTTAGTAGCGGGGTCCTACGAGCAGTACTTC
NA	TRBV7-2	NA	TRBJ2-7	CASSQTGPYEQYF	TGTGCCAGCAGCCAGACAGGCCCCTACGAGCAGTACTTC
TRBD2	TRBV7-2	NA	TRBJ2-5	CASSLGGLAGQETQYF	TGTGCCAGCAGCTTAGGAGGACTAGCGGGGCAAGAGACCCAGTACTTC
NA	TRBV4-1	NA	TRBJ1-2	CASSQVGRTFRRYDGYTF	TGCGCCAGCAGCCAAGTTGGGAGGACTTTTCGTCGCTATGATGGCTACACCTTC
TRBD1	TRBV6-1	many	TRBJ1-3	CASRVGQGYKGNTIYF	TGTGCCAGCAGAGTAGGACAGGGTTATAAAGGAAACACCATATATTTT
NA	TRBV15	NA	TRBJ1-5	CATSSVGQPQHF	TGTGCCACCAGCAGCGTGGGTCAGCCCCAGCATTTT
NA	TRBV2	NA	TRBJ2-3	CASVFMGADTQYF	TGTGCCAGCGTCTTTATGGGGGCAGATACGCAGTATTTT
TRBD1	TRBV9	many	TRBJ2-6	CASSPVLWTGGYNVLTF	TGTGCCAGCAGCCCGGTTCTCTGGACAGGGGGCTACAACGTCCTGACTTTC
NA	TRBV7-9	NA	TRBJ1-1	CASSLGDMAEAFF	TGTGCCAGCAGCTTAGGGGACATGGCCGAAGCTTTCTTT
TRBD1	TRBV29-1	NA	TRBJ2-7	CSAYPGTGRQYF	TGCAGCGCCTATCCCGGGACAGGGAGGCAGTACTTC
NA	TRBV19	once	TRBJ2-4	CASSLGGEGKNIQYF	TGTGCCAGTAGTCTCGGGGGCGAGGGCAAAAACATTCAGTACTTC
NA	TRBV2	NA	TRBJ1-2	CASSSPGNRGYTF	TGTGCCAGCAGCTCGCCAGGGAATCGGGGCTACACCTTC
TRBD1	TRBV4-3	NA	TRBJ2-7	CASSQGTGKIYEQYF	TGCGCCAGCAGCCAAGGGACAGGAAAAATCTACGAGCAGTACTTC
TRBD2	TRBV29-1	NA	TRBJ2-3	CSVQRGSTDTQYF	TGCAGCGTTCAGCGGGGGAGCACAGATACGCAGTATTTT
NA	TRBV9	many	TRBJ2-1	CASSEGTSNEQFF	TGTGCCAGCAGCGAGGGGACGTCGAATGAGCAGTTCTTC
NA	TRBV20-1	NA	TRBJ2-1	CSARGLVAGSNEQFF	TGCAGTGCTAGAGGGTTGGTAGCAGGGAGCAATGAGCAGTTCTTC
NA	TRBV6-5	NA	TRBJ1-6	CASSYSLHNSPLHF	TGTGCCAGCAGTTACAGCCTGCATAATTCACCCCTCCACTTT
NA	TRBV29-1	NA	TRBJ2-3	CSVVQGDTQYF	TGCAGCGTGGTACAGGGAGATACGCAGTATTTT
NA	TRBV7-6	NA	TRBJ2-7	CASSFNGGSEQYF	TGTGCCAGCAGCTTCAACGGGGGCAGCGAGCAGTACTTC
TRBD1	TRBV2	NA	TRBJ1-2	CASSPTGVDYGYTF	TGTGCCAGCAGCCCGACAGGGGTTGACTATGGCTACACCTTC
TRBD2	TRBV2	NA	TRBJ2-1	CASSEGLAGGNEQFF	TGTGCCAGCAGTGAAGGGCTAGCGGGGGGGAATGAGCAGTTCTTC